The 32 T cell receptor beta chains below come from one sample, sequenced in a study of T cell responses to AZD1222 COVID-19 vaccine. Data came from immunoSEQ multiplex PCR; TCRdb stores just in-frame clones and leaves some out. Of about 160,000 clones listed, 90% are singletons. Sequencing was performed on peripheral blood, taken 28 days after the second AZD1222 dose. The receptors originated from an adult who received the AZD1222 COVID-19 vaccine.

The J gene is TRBJ2-7, the V gene TRBV7-2, with 10 bases aligning to TRBD2. CDR1 and CDR2 (germline): SGHTA, FQGNSA. The CDR3 spans 16 residues. J was trimmed by 3 bases and V by 5 bases; bases with no gene match: 10. CDR3 sequence (DNA): TGTGCCAGCAGCCCCGGGTCTAGCGGGAGTCGCTACGAGCAGTACTTC. Its translation is CASSPGSSGSRYEQYF.

The chain carries TRBV19 and TRBJ2-1; maybe TRBD2 (6 bases). V was cut by 6 bases and J by 4 bases, with 10 bases left in between. The CDR3 has 13 amino acids. CDR1 is LNHDA, CDR2 SQIVND, per germline (reference sequence). CDR3 in amino acids: CASSPRGYNEQFF. CDR3 bases: TGTGCCAGTAGCCCCCGGGGGTACAATGAGCAGTTCTTC.

The chain links TRBV14 to TRBJ2-3; D is unresolved. With 4 bases removed from V and 0 bases from J, the gap between germline ends came to 11 bases. Germline V lookup: CDR1 SGHDN, CDR2 FVKESK. This CDR3 contains 15 residues. CDR3 sequence: CASSLSIASTDTQYF. The CDR3 bases are TGTGCCAGCAGCCTTAGTATAGCCAGCACAGATACGCAGTATTTT.

Turning to this clone: Additional DNA sequences in this sample encode the identical CDR3. The chain is built from TRBV30 and TRBJ2-7; TRBD1 aligns across 9 bases. Germline lookup yields CDR1 GTSNPN and CDR2 SVGIG (reference sequence). The CDR3 loop spans 14 amino acids. Trimming cost V 2 bases and J 1 base; bases outside gene matches: 3. This CDR3 reads CAWSTGTGSYEQYF. As DNA, the CDR3 is TGTGCCTGGAGTACCGGGACAGGGTCCTACGAGCAGTACTTC.

The V call is TRBV14, the J call TRBJ2-5; D may match TRBD1 or TRBD2 (6 bases each). The CDR3 spans 16 residues. V lost 0 bases and J lost 2, with 13 bases in between. The germline gives CDR1 SGHDN, CDR2 FVKESK. DNA for the CDR3: TGTGCCAGCAGCCAAGAGGGGGGCTTCCCACAAGAGACCCAGTACTTC. This sequence encodes CASSQEGGFPQETQYF.

This chain uses TRBV2 with TRBJ2-7; D is ambiguous. The V end lost 2 bases, the J end lost 2 bases, and 7 bases lay between the germline ends. CDR1 and CDR2 from the germline V gene are SNHLY and FYNNEI. The length of the CDR3 is 13 residues. The CDR3 bases are TGTGCCAGCAGTGAATTTACGACCTACGAGCAGTACTTC. Protein product: CASSEFTTYEQYF.

V gene TRBV21-1 combines with J gene TRBJ2-1; the D call of TRBD1 is as the table states it, not checked on the DNA. TRBV21-1 is assigned pseudogene status. The CDR3 contains 17 residues. DNA of the CDR3: TGTGCCAGCAGCTCCCGGACAGCTACCCAAGGATACAATGAGCAGTTCTTC. Protein: CASSSRTATQGYNEQFF.

The chain couples TRBV9 to TRBJ1-2; no definite D call. The CDR3 sequence is 15 residues long. V was shortened by 4 bases and J by 4 bases, with 17 bases between the two germline ends. Germline V lookup: CDR1 SGDLS, CDR2 YYNGEE. The CDR3 DNA reads as TGTGCCAGCAGCTCCGGACCGTACAAGGGCTATGGCTACACCTTC. Protein product: CASSSGPYKGYGYTF.

The gene calls are TRBV9 and TRBJ1-6; D uncertain. V lost 0 bases and J lost 0, with 4 bases in between. CDR3 length: 15 residues. The germline gives CDR1 SGDLS, CDR2 YYNGEE. The CDR3 region has the DNA TGTGCCAGCAGCGTAGCCAGCTCCTATAATTCACCCCTCCACTTT. Its protein product is CASSVASSYNSPLHF.

This clone was observed a few times. CDR3 DNA: TGTGCCAGCAGTTTCTTGAATTCACCCCTCCACTTT. Translation gives CASSFLNSPLHF. The chain carries TRBV12-3 or TRBV12-4 and TRBJ1-6; D uncertain. The CDR3 runs to 12 residues. The germline V and J ends were trimmed by 3 bases and 7 bases, with 4 bases remaining between them.

This chain links TRBV30 with TRBJ1-1, with no clear D. This CDR3 spans 13 amino acids. Germline assignment: CDR1 GTSNPN and CDR2 SVGIG (reference sequence). The V and J ends lost 1 base and 0 bases respectively, with 6 bases between them. The CDR3 sequence: CAWSGQLNTEAFF. DNA for the CDR3: TGTGCCTGGAGTGGTCAGCTGAACACTGAAGCTTTCTTT.

The table lists this clone with a count of one. V is TRBV21-1 and J is TRBJ2-1; the table gives TRBD1 as D, unverified against the DNA. TRBV21-1 is deemed a pseudogene. This CDR3 contains 12 residues. The CDR3 nucleotides are TGTGCCAACCAAAGCCAGGGTAATGAGCAGTTCTTC. Its translation is CANQSQGNEQFF.

The gene calls are TRBV27 and TRBJ1-1; D remains unclear. The germline V and J ends were trimmed by 6 bases and 0 bases, with 11 bases remaining between them. The V gene's germline CDR1 is MNHEY and CDR2 SMNVEV (reference sequence). The CDR3 loop spans 14 amino acids. CDR3 nucleotides: TGTGCCAGCAGAACCCCAGGCCTGAACACTGAAGCTTTCTTT. Translating gives CASRTPGLNTEAFF.

CDR3 region: CASSLGGRETQYF. For the CDR3, the DNA is TGTGCCAGCAGTTTGGGGGGGAGGGAGACCCAGTACTTC. V is TRBV27 and J is TRBJ2-5; 7 nucleotides line up with TRBD2. From germline, CDR1 is MNHEY and CDR2 SMNVEV (reference sequence). The CDR3 totals 13 residues. Trimming cost V 3 bases and J 5 bases; bases outside gene matches: 3.

This sequence joins TRBV25-1 and TRBJ2-5; 10 bases are shared with TRBD2. CDR3 size: 16 residues. Trimming cost V 4 bases and J 5 bases; bases outside gene matches: 10. From germline, CDR1 is MGHDK and CDR2 SYGVNS. CDR3 protein: CASSAGAGGPVETQYF. DNA for the CDR3: TGTGCCAGCAGTGCCGGAGCGGGAGGGCCGGTCGAGACCCAGTACTTC.

The chain combines TRBV3-1 (or the pseudogene TRBV3-2) with TRBJ2-7; D unclear. The CDR3 runs 14 residues. V was shortened by 2 bases and J by 0 bases, with 8 bases between the two germline ends. Per germline, CDR1 LGHDT and CDR2 YNNKEL (reference sequence). CDR3 DNA: TGTGCCAGCAGCCAAACTTTCCTCTCCTACGAGCAGTACTTC. Protein product: CASSQTFLSYEQYF.

This clone was counted only a few times. V and J are TRBV6-5 and TRBJ2-7, with D tentatively TRBD1 (5 bases). The V gene's germline CDR1 is MNHEY and CDR2 SVGAGI. The CDR3 is 13 amino acids. V was clipped by 10 bases and J by 3 bases, with 16 bases between them. The CDR3 sequence: CATEPQGNYEQYF. In nucleotides, the CDR3 is TGTGCCACGGAGCCTCAGGGCAACTACGAGCAGTACTTC.

This clone was seen just once. The CDR3 sequence: CASLPYPGSSGNTIYF. The DNA of the CDR3 is TGCGCCAGCCTTCCCTACCCGGGGAGCTCTGGAAACACCATATATTTT. V and J are TRBV5-1 and TRBJ1-3; D ambiguous. The CDR3 loop spans 16 amino acids. Germline CDR1 reads SGHRS; CDR2 reads YFSETQ. Trimming took off 7 bases at V and 0 bases at J, with 17 bases between the two ends.

J is TRBJ2-1 and V is TRBV4-2; 12 bases are shared with TRBD2. From germline, CDR1 is LGHNA and CDR2 YNFKEQ. This CDR3 is built from 15 residues. Trimming took 1 base from V and 6 from J; bases not matched to a gene: 1. The CDR3 region has the DNA TGTGCCAGCAGCCAAGGACTAGCGGGAGTCAATGAGCAGTTCTTC. Its protein product is CASSQGLAGVNEQFF.

The chain is built from TRBV7-9 and TRBJ2-1, with D tentatively TRBD1 (5 bases). Trimming took off 4 bases at V and 0 bases at J, with 16 bases between the two ends. The CDR3 has 17 residues. The V gene's germline CDR1 is SEHNR and CDR2 FQNEAQ (reference sequence). CDR3 sequence reads: CASSSLGALSSYNEQFF. The CDR3 nucleotides are TGTGCCAGCAGCTCTCTTGGGGCGTTGAGCTCCTACAATGAGCAGTTCTTC. The entire variable domain, with the rest obtained from reference TRBV7-9 and TRBJ2-1, is as follows: DTGVSQNPRHKITKRGQNVTFRCDPISEHNRLYWYRQTLGQGPEFLTYFQNEAQLEKSRLLSDRFSAERPKGSFSTLEIQRTEQGDSAMYLCASSSLGALSSYNEQFFGPGTRLTVL.

V gene TRBV19 combines with J gene TRBJ1-1; no clear D. V lost 7 bases and J 0 bases, leaving 12 bases between the germline ends. The length of the CDR3 is 14 residues. CDR1 and CDR2 (germline): LNHDA, SQIVND (reference sequence). The CDR3 DNA reads as TGTGCCAGTACCGTGGAGGGCATGAACACTGAAGCTTTCTTT. It yields the protein CASTVEGMNTEAFF.

J is TRBJ2-7 and V is TRBV6-1; no clear D gene. CDR1 is MNHNS and CDR2 is SASEGT in the germline V gene. V was pared by 3 bases and J by 2 bases, with 8 bases between. The CDR3 totals 13 residues. DNA of the CDR3: TGTGCCAGCAGTGAGGGAATAACCTACGAGCAGTACTTC. This sequence encodes CASSEGITYEQYF.

The sample holds one count of this clone. This chain's CDR3 is CSGTENTEAFF. Here the CDR3 DNA reads TGCAGCGGGACAGAGAACACTGAAGCTTTCTTT. J is TRBJ1-1 and V is TRBV29-1; possibly TRBD1 for D (6 bases). Germline values: CDR1 SQVTM, CDR2 ANQGSEA. This CDR3 has 11 residues. The V end lost 7 bases, the J end lost 1 base, and 7 bases lay between the germline ends.

The rearrangement links TRBV6-1 to TRBJ1-2; perhaps TRBD1 as D (5 bases). Germline assignment: CDR1 MNHNS and CDR2 SASEGT. With 1 base removed from V and 2 bases from J, the gap between germline ends came to 8 bases. The CDR3 has 14 residues. CDR3 bases: TGTGCCAGCAGTGAAGGGGGCGAAAACTATGGCTACACCTTC. This encodes CASSEGGENYGYTF.

The V and J genes are TRBV25-1 and TRBJ1-2; D is undetermined. V lost 8 bases to trimming and J lost 0 bases, with 7 bases between them. Germline assignment: CDR1 MGHDK and CDR2 SYGVNS. The CDR3 totals 12 residues. The CDR3 DNA reads as TGTGCCAGCCAGGCATCTAACTATGGCTACACCTTC. This translates into CASQASNYGYTF.

This clone was detected only once. The V gene is TRBV6-1, the J gene TRBJ2-1, with 11 bases matching TRBD2. This CDR3 contains 18 residues. Germline trimming cut 3 bases from V and 1 base from J; bases unmatched to any gene: 8. Germline V CDR1 and CDR2: MNHNS, SASEGT. In nucleotides, the CDR3 is TGTGCCAGCAGTGATAAACTAGCGGGAGTTTGGTCCTACAATGAGCAGTTCTTC. Its translation is CASSDKLAGVWSYNEQFF.

This clone has a single count. The gene calls are TRBV4-1 and TRBJ2-1; D remains unclear. The CDR3 consists of 15 residues. Germline V gene data show CDR1 as MGHRA and CDR2 as YSYEKL. Trimming cost V 4 bases and J 8 bases, with 18 bases left between them. The CDR3 sequence: CASSLTKSRADEQFF. Written as DNA, the CDR3 is TGCGCCAGCAGCCTCACCAAATCAAGGGCTGATGAGCAGTTCTTC.

V gene TRBV7-8 combines with J gene TRBJ1-4; TRBD1 aligns across 7 bases. CDR3 length equals 14 residues. The J segment lost 6 bases and the V segment lost 5 bases, leaving 6 bases of the junction unmatched. Per the germline V gene, CDR1 is SGHVS and CDR2 is FQNEAQ. The CDR3 sequence: CASSKTGIDEKLFF. In DNA, the CDR3 is TGTGCCAGCAGCAAGACAGGGATTGATGAAAAACTGTTTTTT.

The V call is TRBV7-9, the J call TRBJ2-5, with 8 bases matching TRBD1. Losses at the gene ends were 5 bases for V and 2 bases for J; bases not matched to a gene: 4. Looked up from germline, CDR1 is SEHNR and CDR2 is FQNEAQ (reference sequence). CDR3 length equals 14 residues. The CDR3 sequence is CASSPGTGQETQYF. The CDR3 coding sequence is TGTGCCAGCAGCCCAGGGACAGGACAAGAGACCCAGTACTTC.

CDR3 nucleotides: TGTGCCAGCTCACCACAGCAGGGCCTCCCCCCCAATCAGCCCCAGCATTTT. Translated, it gives CASSPQQGLPPNQPQHF. The J gene is TRBJ1-5, the V gene TRBV18, with D maybe TRBD1 (5 bases). The CDR3 totals 17 residues. The germline V gene has CDR1 KGHSH and CDR2 LQKENI. The V gene lost 1 base and the J gene lost 3 bases, with 16 bases spanning the gap.

The chain carries TRBV18 and TRBJ1-6; D might be TRBD1 (5 bases). V was shortened by 3 bases and J by 5 bases, with 20 bases between the two germline ends. Germline CDR1 and CDR2: KGHSH and LQKENI. This CDR3 has 18 residues. The CDR3 DNA reads TGTGCCAGCTCACCGACCCCTATTAGGGGCGCAAATAATTCACCCCTCCACTTT. As protein: CASSPTPIRGANNSPLHF. Drawing the rest from reference TRBV18 and TRBJ1-6, the complete variable domain is NAGVMQNPRHLVRRRGQEARLRCSPMKGHSHVYWYRQLPEEGLKFMVYLQKENIIDESGMPKERFSAEFPKEGPSILRIQQVVRGDSAAYFCASSPTPIRGANNSPLHFGNGTRLTVT.

This chain connects TRBV19 to TRBJ1-5, with D possibly being TRBD1 (5 bases). CDR3 size: 15 residues. V lost 4 bases and J 3 bases, leaving 13 bases between the germline ends. Germline V gene sequence: CDR1 LNHDA, CDR2 SQIVND (reference sequence). The CDR3 loop reads CASSTTGTNNQPQHF. The CDR3 DNA follows: TGTGCCAGTAGTACCACCGGGACCAACAATCAGCCCCAGCATTTT.